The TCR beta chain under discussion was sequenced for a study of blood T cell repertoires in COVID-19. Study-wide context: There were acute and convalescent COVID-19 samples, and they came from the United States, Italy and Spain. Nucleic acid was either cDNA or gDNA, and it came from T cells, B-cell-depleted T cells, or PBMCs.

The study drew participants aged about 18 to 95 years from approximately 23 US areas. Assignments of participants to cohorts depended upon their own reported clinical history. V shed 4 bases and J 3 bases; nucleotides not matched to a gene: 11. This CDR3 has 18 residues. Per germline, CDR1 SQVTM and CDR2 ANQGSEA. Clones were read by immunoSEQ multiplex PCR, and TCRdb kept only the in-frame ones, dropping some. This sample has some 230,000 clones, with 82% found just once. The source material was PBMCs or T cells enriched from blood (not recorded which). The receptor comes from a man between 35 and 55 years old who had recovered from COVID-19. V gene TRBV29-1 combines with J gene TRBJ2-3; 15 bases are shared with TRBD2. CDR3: CSVAFGLAGGRGTDTQYF. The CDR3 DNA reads TGCAGCGTTGCCTTTGGACTAGCGGGAGGGCGGGGGACAGATACGCAGTATTTT.